Listed below are T cell receptor beta chains from one sample, sequenced in a study of CD8+CD57+ T cells in acquired aplastic anemia. MiXCR was run by TCRdb on the reads, yielding one entry per CDR3 protein. The sample holds about 130,000 distinct CDR3 sequences, 41% seen once. What was sequenced was sorted CD4+, CD8+, or CD8+CD57+ T cells (not recorded which) from PBMCs. The receptors stem from a human donor in good health, serving as a control. CDR3s leave out the opening cysteine and the closing phenylalanine or tryptophan.

J: TRBJ2-5; V: TRBV11-2; CDR3: ASSHPPGEETQY
J: TRBJ1-3; V: TRBV9; CDR3: ASSVGPSGNTIY
J: TRBJ2-1; V: TRBV10-3; CDR3: AILGANLNEQF
J: TRBJ2-1; V: TRBV7-2; CDR3: ASSLARVDEQF
J: TRBJ1-2; V: TRBV5-1; CDR3: ASSIQGVEGYT
J: TRBJ2-6; V: TRBV18; CDR3: ASSGAVPFSSGANVLT
J: TRBJ1-2; V: TRBV5-1; CDR3: ASSLSPAGTYGYT
J: TRBJ1-1; V: TRBV20-1; CDR3: SAGNTEAF
J: TRBJ1-1; V: TRBV3-1; CDR3: ASSQGNTEAF
J: TRBJ2-7; V: TRBV6-1; CDR3: ASSEVWERPGGAY
J: TRBJ1-5; V: TRBV7-2; CDR3: ASSLGPGMNQPQH
J: TRBJ2-2; V: TRBV4-1; CDR3: ASSPHIERELF
J: TRBJ1-3; V: TRBV11-2; CDR3: ASSLGVGENTIY
J: TRBJ1-1; V: TRBV6-1; CDR3: ASSGGGQGWNTEAF
J: TRBJ2-5; V: TRBV29-1; CDR3: SVRRGTVQETQY
J: TRBJ1-6; V: TRBV30; CDR3: AWSVLRGGYYNSPLH
J: TRBJ2-5; V: TRBV24-1; CDR3: ATSLAGQETQY
J: TRBJ1-2; V: TRBV29-1; CDR3: SVRLAGGEYYGYT
J: TRBJ2-7; V: TRBV9; CDR3: ASSNLGDEQY
J: TRBJ1-1; V: TRBV29-1; CDR3: SVVFISLNTEAF
J: TRBJ1-1; V: TRBV24-1; CDR3: ATSDLAGRQNTEAF
J: TRBJ2-1; V: TRBV12-5; CDR3: ASGLVPDGASGSYNEQF
J: TRBJ2-7; V: TRBV19; CDR3: ASSIDLTYEQY
J: TRBJ2-5; V: TRBV24-1; CDR3: ASSLLGDTQPQY
J: TRBJ2-1; V: TRBV12-5; CDR3: ATGLEQINNEQF
J: TRBJ1-4; V: TRBV18; CDR3: ASSNYGATNEKLF
J: TRBJ1-1; V: TRBV2; CDR3: ASSPRGGSQGAF
J: TRBJ2-7; V: TRBV2; CDR3: ASSDSGGPRYEQY
J: TRBJ2-2; V: TRBV5-1; CDR3: ASSLTRGDTGELF
J: TRBJ1-2; V: TRBV6-1; CDR3: ASSVGTGVYGYT
J: TRBJ2-7; V: TRBV3-1; CDR3: ASSVLLGPYEQY
J: TRBJ2-3; V: TRBV7-8; CDR3: ASTLAGAGDTQY
J: TRBJ2-1; V: TRBV20-1; CDR3: SAKLAGGINEQF
J: TRBJ1-1; V: TRBV5-4; CDR3: ASSFSGTVQYPDEAF
J: TRBJ1-5; V: TRBV19; CDR3: ASSIRSRNQPQH
J: TRBJ2-5; V: TRBV7-9; CDR3: ASSFVRDQETQY
J: TRBJ2-3; V: TRBV25-1; CDR3: ASSDRRGGADTQY
J: TRBJ1-1; V: TRBV29-1; CDR3: SVERGSEAF
J: TRBJ2-5; V: TRBV7-4; CDR3: ASSLVAGGKETQY
J: TRBJ2-2; V: TRBV6-1; CDR3: ASTYGRGTGELF
J: TRBJ1-2; V: TRBV2; CDR3: ASSGTGNYGYT
J: TRBJ1-2; V: TRBV3-1; CDR3: ASSQAGIPAYGYT
J: TRBJ1-2; V: TRBV4-1; CDR3: ASSQGDRPNYGYT
J: TRBJ1-2; V: TRBV5-2; CDR3: AINALGGVGGYT
J: TRBJ2-1; V: TRBV24-1; CDR3: ATEGQGPMIINEQF
J: TRBJ2-7; V: TRBV24-1; CDR3: ATSPGGSYGQY
J: TRBJ2-7; V: TRBV15; CDR3: ATSVSGVWGEQY
J: TRBJ2-7; V: TRBV20-1; CDR3: SARDTLAGDHEQY
J: TRBJ1-6; V: TRBV6-5; CDR3: ASSYGVSPLH
J: TRBJ1-6; V: TRBV25-1; CDR3: ASKDQGSYNSPLH
J: TRBJ1-2; V: TRBV24-1; CDR3: ATSDAREGYGYT
J: TRBJ2-5; V: TRBV11-2; CDR3: ASRSGHGEQY
J: TRBJ2-3; V: TRBV29-1; CDR3: SVDRGRTDTQY